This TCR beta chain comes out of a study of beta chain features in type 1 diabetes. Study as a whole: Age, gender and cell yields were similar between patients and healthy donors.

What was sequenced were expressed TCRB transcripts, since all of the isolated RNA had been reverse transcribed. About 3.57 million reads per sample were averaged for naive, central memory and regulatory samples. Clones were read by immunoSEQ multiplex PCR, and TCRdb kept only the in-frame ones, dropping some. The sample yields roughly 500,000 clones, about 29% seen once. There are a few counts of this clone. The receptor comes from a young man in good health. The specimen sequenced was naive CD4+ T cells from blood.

The CDR3 sequence: CASSRSGRYEQYF. CDR3 DNA sequence: TGTGCCAGCAGTCGTAGCGGGAGGTACGAGCAGTACTTC. The V gene is TRBV27, the J gene TRBJ2-7, with 10 bases that match TRBD2. Trimming removed 5 bases from V and 4 bases from J; junction bases left unmatched: 2. This CDR3 region has 13 residues. CDR1 is MNHEY, CDR2 SMNVEV, per germline (reference sequence).